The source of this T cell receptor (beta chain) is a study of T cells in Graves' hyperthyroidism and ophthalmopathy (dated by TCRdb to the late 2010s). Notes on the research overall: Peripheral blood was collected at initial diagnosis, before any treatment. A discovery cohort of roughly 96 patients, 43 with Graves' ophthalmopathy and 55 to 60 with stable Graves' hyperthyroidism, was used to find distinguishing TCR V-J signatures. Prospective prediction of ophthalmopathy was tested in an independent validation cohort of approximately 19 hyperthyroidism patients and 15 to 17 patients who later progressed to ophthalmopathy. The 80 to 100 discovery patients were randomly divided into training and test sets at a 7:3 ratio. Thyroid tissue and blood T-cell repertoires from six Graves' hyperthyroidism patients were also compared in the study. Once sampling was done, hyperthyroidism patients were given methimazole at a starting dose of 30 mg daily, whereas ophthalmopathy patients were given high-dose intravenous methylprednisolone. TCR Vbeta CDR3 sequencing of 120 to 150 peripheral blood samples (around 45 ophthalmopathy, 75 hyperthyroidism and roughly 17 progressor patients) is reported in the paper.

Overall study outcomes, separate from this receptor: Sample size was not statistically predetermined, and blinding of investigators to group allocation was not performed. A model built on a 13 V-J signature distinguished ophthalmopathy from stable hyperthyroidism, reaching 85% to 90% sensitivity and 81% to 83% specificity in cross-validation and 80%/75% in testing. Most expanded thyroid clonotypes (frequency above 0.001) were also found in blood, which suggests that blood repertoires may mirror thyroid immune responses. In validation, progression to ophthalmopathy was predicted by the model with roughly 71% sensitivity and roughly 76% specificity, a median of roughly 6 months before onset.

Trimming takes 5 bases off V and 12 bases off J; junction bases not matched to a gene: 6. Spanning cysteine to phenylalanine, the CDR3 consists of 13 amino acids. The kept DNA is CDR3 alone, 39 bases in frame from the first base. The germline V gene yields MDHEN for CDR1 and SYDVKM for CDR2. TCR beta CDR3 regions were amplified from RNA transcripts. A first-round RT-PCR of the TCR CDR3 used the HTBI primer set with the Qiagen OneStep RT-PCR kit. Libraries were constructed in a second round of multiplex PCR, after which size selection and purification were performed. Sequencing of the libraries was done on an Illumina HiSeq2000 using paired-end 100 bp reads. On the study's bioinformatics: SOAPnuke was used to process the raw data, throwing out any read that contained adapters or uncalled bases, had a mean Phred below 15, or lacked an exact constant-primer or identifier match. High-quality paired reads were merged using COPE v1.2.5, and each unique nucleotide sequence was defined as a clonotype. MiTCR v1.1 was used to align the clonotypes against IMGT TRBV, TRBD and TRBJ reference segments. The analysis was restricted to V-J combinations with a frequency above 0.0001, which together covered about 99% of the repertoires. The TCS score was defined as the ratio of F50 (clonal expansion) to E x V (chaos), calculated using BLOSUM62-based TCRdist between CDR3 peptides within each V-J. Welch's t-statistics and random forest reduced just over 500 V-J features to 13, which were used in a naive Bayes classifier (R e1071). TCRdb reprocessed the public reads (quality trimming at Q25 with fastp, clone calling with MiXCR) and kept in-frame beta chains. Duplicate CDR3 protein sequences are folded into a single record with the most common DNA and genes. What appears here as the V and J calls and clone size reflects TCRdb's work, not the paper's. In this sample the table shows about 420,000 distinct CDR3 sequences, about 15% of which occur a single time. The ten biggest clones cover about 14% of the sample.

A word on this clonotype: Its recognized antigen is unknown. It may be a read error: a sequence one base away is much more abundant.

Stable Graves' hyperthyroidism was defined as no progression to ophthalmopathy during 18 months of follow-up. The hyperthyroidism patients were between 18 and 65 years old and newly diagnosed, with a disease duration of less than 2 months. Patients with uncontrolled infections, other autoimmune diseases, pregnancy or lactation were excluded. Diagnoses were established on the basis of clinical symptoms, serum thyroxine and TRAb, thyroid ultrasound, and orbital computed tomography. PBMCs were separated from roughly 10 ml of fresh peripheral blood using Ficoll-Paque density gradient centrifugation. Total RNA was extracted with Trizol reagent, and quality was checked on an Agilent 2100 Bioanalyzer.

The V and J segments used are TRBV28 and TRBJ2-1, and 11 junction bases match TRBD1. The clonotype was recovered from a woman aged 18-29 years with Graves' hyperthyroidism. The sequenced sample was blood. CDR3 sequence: CASSPLGTGGQFF. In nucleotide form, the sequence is TGTGCCAGCAGTCCCCTAGGGACAGGGGGGCAGTTCTTC.